This T cell receptor (beta chain) was obtained from a study of shared clonotypes between healthy human individuals (dated by TCRdb to 2018 to 2021). About the study as a whole: The cohort comprised two women and three men aged 18 to 49 years. Libraries were prepared and TCR repertoires were sequenced by different laboratories using diverse techniques, in order to increase sequencing depth and limit assay-specific biases. Between about 0.85 and 10 billion PBMCs per donor were obtained by leukapheresis. To estimate repertoire size and how much clonotype sharing occurs between individuals, the study deeply sequenced the blood TCR repertoires of five healthy adults. For each donor, CD4 naive and CD4 memory were each given three plates, CD8 naive was given two plates, and CD8 memory was given one plate.

The donors were healthy, HIV-negative adults with no recently reported acute infections or vaccinations. Every donor was a Caucasian adult residing in Nashville, Tennessee, USA. CD4+ T cells were enriched through magnetic negative selection, after which naive cells were positively selected on CD45RA and the remaining negative fraction served as the memory subset. Blood was collected by leukapheresis, and PBMCs were isolated by Ficoll-Histopaque density gradient centrifugation and then cryopreserved in liquid nitrogen vapor phase. Analytical flow cytometry was used to check the purity and quantity of each magnetically sorted T cell population. From each sorted fraction, genomic DNA was isolated and quantified by UV absorbance on a Nanodrop 2000c. Details on this clone: The antigen this receptor binds is unknown. Base-call qualities are not available, and no considerably larger clone is one nucleotide away.

Using the deep immunoSEQ assay, multiplex PCR amplified TCR CDR3 regions from genomic DNA. For each cell subset, the extracted genomic DNA was distributed evenly across all wells of several immunoSEQ 96-well plates, and each plate served as one replicate. For sorted subsets, each replicate PCR was loaded with approximately 200 ng genomic DNA, equivalent to 25,000 to 30,000 T cell genomes. Purified libraries were measured with a Qubit 3.0 fluorometer, size-checked on a Bioanalyzer 2100, and measured again with the KAPA Library Quantification kit. Each immunoSEQ 96-well plate was sequenced on its own single-read 150-cycle Illumina NextSeq 550 flow cell. The source study handled its data this way. Because only junctional sequences without quality scores were contained in the immunoSEQ output, filtering matching that applied to full-length reads could not be performed. Sequences were annotated with PyIR, a Python wrapper for IgBLAST v1.9, and V/J genes and CDR3 were assigned using IMGT germline references. Reads were removed for weak V/J assignments (E-value above 1e-6), missing CDR3, stop codons, out-of-frame junctions, or ambiguous translated residues. V3J clonotypes were defined as sequences sharing the same inferred V gene, J gene, and CDR3 amino acid sequence. To compute the percentage overlap between repertoires, the number of shared unique clonotypes was divided by the size of the smaller repertoire. Richness of each repertoire was evaluated using RTK rarefaction, the Chao1 estimator, and Recon v2.1 estimates of unobserved clonotypes. Generation probabilities for all TCRbeta clonotypes obtained by the gDNA method from several donors were computed using OLGA. Here the immuneACCESS table is served through TCRdb, limited to in-frame sequences with V and J called. Missing clones are a known gap in these copies; in checked studies unresolved V genes cover under half, and the rest lacks a known reason. The V and J calls and clone size are taken from that table; D and trimming were inferred from the DNA. The sample data list 2 million to 3 million clones, and around 94% of these were observed just once. Of the sample, over 0.12% is held by the ten largest clones.

Cut back by 5 bases and 3 bases, the V and J ends lie 8 bases apart. The CDR3 holds 13 amino acids from the cysteine to the phenylalanine. Just the 39-base CDR3 DNA is kept, in frame starting at base 1. The germline V gene (reference sequence) specifies SEHNR as CDR1 and FQNEAQ as CDR2. The research as a whole found: Based on pairwise subsampling, the degree of clonotype sharing among donors was expected to be affected by sequencing depth. Even with the large sequencing depth, rarefaction of the sorted-subset datasets indicated that sequencing was incomplete. Higher generation probabilities were observed for clonotypes shared by all four sorted-subset donors than for non-shared clonotypes. When several donors were compared, the shared fraction of clonotypes was 5% to 6.5% for naive CD4, around 4% for naive CD8, roughly 2.5% for memory CD4, and 0.4% for memory CD8. Larger estimated clonotype richness was generally found for naive subsets than for memory subsets. The small number of donors limited the genetic and exposure-history diversity represented. Sampling was limited to blood, and TCR repertoires in tissue likely differ from TCR repertoires in blood.

The V gene is TRBV7-9 and the J gene is TRBJ1-5; the D gene cannot be named for sure. This clonotype was obtained from a man in his late teens or twenties in good health. The material sequenced was naive CD4+ T cells sorted from blood. The sample's cell subset or site, from its label and the paper: CD45RA+ positively selected. The CDR3 region reads CASSLTNNQPQHF. DNA sequence: TGTGCCAGCAGCCTAACGAACAATCAGCCCCAGCATTTT.